The source of this T cell receptor (beta chain) is a study of blood T cell repertoires in COVID-19. Study information: T cells, B-cell-depleted T cells, or PBMCs supplied cDNA or gDNA.

Some clones are missing from TCRdb's copy, which holds only in-frame ones; the method was immunoSEQ multiplex PCR. The table shows a few hundred thousand clones, with roughly 85% occurring only once. Germline V lookup: CDR1 SGHTA, CDR2 FQGNSA. Trimming shortened V by 3 bases and J by 8 bases, and 16 bases separated the two germline ends. The CDR3 consists of 14 residues. The chain joins TRBV7-2 to TRBJ1-1, with TRBD1 as a possible D gene (5 bases). The clonotype comes from a human donor in a cohort sampled during active COVID-19. Sequencing was done on a sample of peripheral blood. CDR3: CASSFLDRGSEAFF. The CDR3 DNA sequence: TGTGCCAGCAGCTTTTTGGATCGGGGGTCAGAAGCTTTCTTT.